The 2 T cell receptor beta chains below all came from one sample that was sequenced in a study of blood T cells in healthy people across ages. Primers used in a second PCR of roughly 6 to 12 cycles were a sample-barcoded 5' primer and a J-beta primer mix. TCRdb processed the 5' RACE reads anew with MiXCR; each CDR3 protein has one entry. The data contain fewer than 1 million distinct CDR3 sequences, under 45% of them seen just once; the ten biggest clones take up around 18%. The sequenced material came from blood. Receptor source: a man between 60 and 75 years old in good health.

This clonotype was detected only a few times. The chain carries TRBV5-6 and TRBJ2-5; D may be TRBD2 (5 bases). Germline V CDR1 and CDR2: SGHDT, YYEEEE. With 4 bases removed from V and 13 bases from J, the gap between germline ends came to 20 bases. There are 13 residues in the CDR3. The CDR3 loop reads CASSDGRTGDTYF. CDR3 DNA sequence: TGTGCCAGCAGCGACGGACGGACTGGGGATACGTACTTC.

J is TRBJ2-2 and V is TRBV5-6; no clear D gene. Per germline, CDR1 SGHDT and CDR2 YYEEEE. The CDR3 covers 13 residues. Trimming shortened V by 5 bases and J by 1 base, and 6 bases separated the two germline ends. The CDR3 coding sequence is TGTGCCAGCAGAATAATGAACACCGGGGAGCTGTTTTTT. Translation gives CASRIMNTGELFF.